The 26 T cell receptor beta chains in this list originate from one sample, sequenced in a study of blood T cell repertoires in COVID-19. Method: immunoSEQ multiplex PCR; TCRdb's copy keeps in-frame clones and lacks some. The sample has 250,000 to 350,000 clones; roughly nine tenths are singletons. Sequenced: PBMCs or T cells enriched from blood (not recorded which). These receptors all come from a woman aged 45-60 years who had been exposed to COVID-19.

The gene calls are TRBV19 and TRBJ2-2; the match to TRBD1 covers 11 bases. This CDR3 has 16 amino acids. The V gene's germline CDR1 is LNHDA and CDR2 SQIVND (reference sequence). Trimming cost V 8 bases and J 5 bases; bases outside gene matches: 10. The DNA of the CDR3 is TGTGCCAGTGAGCCCCAGGACAGGGGGCGTACCGGGGAGCTGTTTTTT. This sequence encodes CASEPQDRGRTGELFF.

The chain joins TRBV7-2 to TRBJ1-2, with unresolved D. The CDR3 extends over 14 amino acids. Germline CDR1 is SGHTA and CDR2 is FQGNSA. Between the trimmed V and J ends, which lost 1 base and 5 bases, there was a span of 11 bases. The CDR3 bases are TGTGCCAGCAGCTTAGGCCCAGACAATTATGGCTACACCTTC. This translates into CASSLGPDNYGYTF.

This chain joins TRBV5-6 and TRBJ1-6; D is undetermined. V was pared by 4 bases and J by 7 bases, with 15 bases between. The CDR3 is 15 amino acids. The V gene's germline CDR1 is SGHDT and CDR2 YYEEEE. The CDR3 loop is CASSPDILPNSPLHF. For the CDR3, the DNA is TGTGCCAGCAGCCCCGACATCCTACCAAATTCACCCCTCCACTTT.

The V call is TRBV23-1, the J call TRBJ1-1, with TRBD1 as a possible D gene (6 bases). TRBV23-1 is an ORF; its function is uncertain. The CDR3 consists of 16 residues. Between the trimmed V and J ends, which lost 0 bases and 1 base, there was a span of 12 bases. CDR3 amino acids: CASSQSAGVENTEAFF. As DNA, the CDR3 is TGCGCCAGCAGTCAATCCGCAGGGGTGGAGAACACTGAAGCTTTCTTT.

The chain employs TRBV5-4 and TRBJ2-3; the match to TRBD2 covers 9 bases. Germline CDR1 is SGHNT and CDR2 is YYREEE (reference sequence). V gave up 0 bases and J gave up 2 bases; unmatched junction bases: 4. The CDR3 covers 16 residues. CDR3 sequence: CASSLVAGANTDTQYF. The CDR3 DNA reads TGTGCCAGCAGCTTGGTAGCGGGGGCCAACACAGATACGCAGTATTTT.

This clone was observed once. The rearrangement uses TRBV2 and TRBJ2-3, with 9 bases aligning to TRBD2. The CDR3 totals 16 residues. V shed 8 bases and J 2 bases; nucleotides not matched to a gene: 11. Germline values: CDR1 SNHLY, CDR2 FYNNEI. As DNA, the CDR3 is TGTGCCAGCGGGCAGAGAGCGGGGGGCCTCACAGATACGCAGTATTTT. This gives the protein CASGQRAGGLTDTQYF.

The V call is TRBV30, the J call TRBJ1-6, with a tentative D call TRBD1 (5 bases). Trimming removed 1 base from V and 7 bases from J, with 11 bases in between. Germline V gives CDR1 GTSNPN, CDR2 SVGIG (reference sequence). The CDR3 consists of 14 residues. The CDR3 sequence: CAWSDGGYNSPLHF. In DNA form, the CDR3 reads TGTGCCTGGAGTGATGGGGGGTACAATTCACCCCTCCACTTT. Combining the CDR3 with reference TRBV30 and TRBJ1-6 gives the whole variable domain SQTIHQWPATLVQPVGSPLSLECTVEGTSNPNLYWYRQAAGRGLQLLFYSVGIGQISSEVPQNLSASRPQDRQFILSSKKLLLSDSGFYLCAWSDGGYNSPLHFGNGTRLTVT.

This clone was recorded once. The gene calls are TRBV7-2 and TRBJ1-5; D uncertain. V was pared by 0 bases and J by 7 bases, with 7 bases between. The germline V gene encodes CDR1 SGHTA and CDR2 FQGNSA. The length of the CDR3 is 13 residues. This CDR3 is CASSLATYQPQHF. Written as DNA, the CDR3 is TGTGCCAGCAGCTTAGCGACTTACCAGCCCCAGCATTTT. The full variable domain, rest sourced from reference TRBV7-2 and TRBJ1-5, is GAGVSQSPSNKVTEKGKDVELRCDPISGHTALYWYRQSLGQGLEFLIYFQGNSAPDKSGLPSDRFSAERTGGSVSTLTIQRTQQEDSAVYLCASSLATYQPQHFGDGTRLSIL.

In this sample, this clone turned up a few times. The CDR3, as DNA: TGTGCCAGCAGCTTGGAGCGGAATCAGCCCCAGCATTTT. The encoded protein is CASSLERNQPQHF. This chain uses TRBV5-4 with TRBJ1-5; D gene uncertain. Germline CDR1 is SGHNT and CDR2 is YYREEE (reference sequence). The CDR3 is 13 residues long. V lost 0 bases to trimming and J lost 4 bases, with 5 bases between them. The entire variable domain, with the rest obtained from reference TRBV5-4 and TRBJ1-5, is as follows: ETGVTQSPTHLIKTRGQQVTLRCSSQSGHNTVSWYQQALGQGPQFIFQYYREEENGRGNFPPRFSGLQFPNYSSELNVNALELDDSALYLCASSLERNQPQHFGDGTRLSIL.

The V gene is TRBV6-1, the J gene TRBJ2-2; weak D call: TRBD1 (6 bases). The V end was cut by 4 bases, the J end by 0 bases, with 12 bases between. Germline lookup yields CDR1 MNHNS and CDR2 SASEGT. The CDR3 contains 16 residues. The CDR3 loop reads CASSADRSSNTGELFF. The CDR3 DNA reads as TGTGCCAGCAGTGCCGACAGGAGCTCGAACACCGGGGAGCTGTTTTTT.

This chain links TRBV28 with TRBJ1-3; TRBD1 matches at 7 bases. Looked up from germline, CDR1 is MDHEN and CDR2 is SYDVKM. V was pared by 5 bases and J by 0 bases, with 4 bases of the junction left unmatched. CDR3 length: 15 residues. DNA for the CDR3: TGTGCCAGCAGTACCGGACAGGTCTCTGGAAACACCATATATTTT. This sequence encodes CASSTGQVSGNTIYF.

This chain connects TRBV12-3 or TRBV12-4 to TRBJ2-4, with a possible D match to TRBD1 (6 bases). The CDR3 extends over 13 amino acids. V was trimmed by 1 base and J by 6 bases, leaving 7 bases between them. The CDR3 DNA follows: TGTGCCAGCAGTTTAGGGACAGCAAACATTCAGTACTTC. Protein sequence: CASSLGTANIQYF.

This chain joins TRBV6-4 and TRBJ1-5; possibly TRBD1 for D (6 bases). The germline V and J ends were trimmed by 6 bases and 10 bases, with 10 bases remaining between them. Germline V gene data show CDR1 as MRHNA and CDR2 as SNTAGT. The CDR3 covers 11 residues. In DNA, the CDR3 is TGTGCCAGCAGGACAGGCCAACCCCAGCATTTT. It specifies CASRTGQPQHF.

Worth noting for this clone: Additional DNA sequences in this sample encode the identical CDR3. This chain joins TRBV28 and TRBJ2-7, with D perhaps TRBD1 (6 bases). With 5 bases removed from V and 2 bases from J, the gap between germline ends came to 7 bases. The V gene's germline CDR1 is MDHEN and CDR2 SYDVKM. This CDR3 is 12 amino acids long. CDR3 in DNA: TGTGCCAGCAGTCGGACAGCCTACGAGCAGTACTTC. It yields the protein CASSRTAYEQYF.

V usage is TRBV21-1 and J usage is TRBJ2-5; the table's D call, TRBD1, has no DNA check behind it. TRBV21-1 is marked as a pseudogene. The CDR3 sequence is 15 residues long. CDR3 nucleotide sequence: TGTGCCAGCAGCAAAGTAGTCTGCAGGGGTGAGACCCAGTACTTC. Translated: CASSKVVCRGETQYF.

Many counts were recorded for this clone. The chain has TRBV30 and TRBJ1-2; TRBD1 aligns across 10 bases. V trimming: 8 bases; J trimming: 8 bases; junction bases outside the gene matches: 20. Germline loops: CDR1 GTSNPN, CDR2 SVGIG (reference sequence). CDR3 length: 16 amino acids. The CDR3 coding sequence is TGTGCCGGAAGGAGTAATCGGGGACAGGGGAGAGGAGGCTACACCTTC. It translates to CAGRSNRGQGRGGYTF.

The rearrangement joins TRBV30 to TRBJ1-4; D perhaps matches TRBD1 (6 bases). The CDR3 sequence is 13 residues long. The V end was cut by 2 bases, the J end by 8 bases, with 12 bases between. Germline V gene lookup returns CDR1 GTSNPN and CDR2 SVGIG (reference sequence). For the CDR3, the DNA is TGTGCCTGGAGTCCTGGGACACCCGAAAAACTGTTTTTT. It is translated as CAWSPGTPEKLFF.

This chain links TRBV27 with TRBJ1-2; unclear D gene. This CDR3 is built from 14 residues. The germline V and J ends were trimmed by 5 bases and 4 bases, with 14 bases remaining between them. CDR1 MNHEY and CDR2 SMNVEV come from the germline V gene (reference sequence). DNA of the CDR3: TGTGCCAGCAGTCGCGCGGGCGGATTCTATGGCTACACCTTC. This gives the protein CASSRAGGFYGYTF.

This chain links TRBV6-2 or TRBV6-3 with TRBJ2-1; TRBD2 aligns across 11 bases. The CDR3 is 17 residues long. Germline V lookup: CDR1 MNHEY, CDR2 SVGEGT. Trimming cost V 2 bases and J 5 bases; bases outside gene matches: 8. The CDR3 nucleotides are TGTGCCAGCAGTTACCCTAGCGGGGGGACCTGGGACAATGAGCAGTTCTTC. Encoded protein: CASSYPSGGTWDNEQFF.

The CDR3 coding sequence is TGTGCCAGTAGTACCGGAGCGACTAATGAAAAACTGTTTTTT. Its translation: CASSTGATNEKLFF. The gene calls are TRBV19 and TRBJ1-4; no clear D. V was trimmed by 4 bases and J by 2 bases, leaving 8 bases between them. CDR3 size: 14 residues. The germline CDR1 and CDR2 sequences are LNHDA and SQIVND (reference sequence). Drawing the rest from reference TRBV19 and TRBJ1-4, the complete variable domain is DGGITQSPKYLFRKEGQNVTLSCEQNLNHDAMYWYRQDPGQGLRLIYYSQIVNDFQKGDIAEGYSVSREKKESFPLTVTSAQKNPTAFYLCASSTGATNEKLFFGSGTQLSVL.

In its sample, this clone was seen once. V usage is TRBV28 and J usage is TRBJ1-2; D not resolved. Trimming removed 5 bases at V and 3 bases at J, with 4 bases between. The CDR3 sequence is 11 residues long. The germline gives CDR1 MDHEN, CDR2 SYDVKM. CDR3 sequence reads: CASSPDYGYTF. Written as DNA, the CDR3 is TGTGCCAGCAGTCCCGACTATGGCTACACCTTC.

This clone was seen a few times. V and J are TRBV28 and TRBJ1-5, with 8 bases lining up with TRBD1. CDR3 length: 15 residues. CDR1 and CDR2 (germline): MDHEN, SYDVKM. V was pared by 6 bases and J by 7 bases, with 11 bases of the junction left unmatched. CDR3 sequence reads: CASSETGGREQPQHF. The CDR3 nucleotides read TGTGCCAGCAGCGAAACAGGGGGACGTGAACAGCCCCAGCATTTT.

The chain has TRBV14 and TRBJ2-1, with 11 bases that match TRBD2. The germline gives CDR1 SGHDN, CDR2 FVKESK. J was trimmed by 5 bases and V by 0 bases; bases with no gene match: 3. There are 16 residues in the CDR3. The CDR3 reads CASSQDVGLADNEQFF. The CDR3 DNA follows: TGTGCCAGCAGCCAAGATGTGGGACTAGCGGACAATGAGCAGTTCTTC.

The J gene is TRBJ1-4, the V gene TRBV5-1; D possibly corresponds to TRBD1 (6 bases). CDR3 length: 14 amino acids. With 4 bases removed from V and 5 bases from J, the gap between germline ends came to 12 bases. Germline V gene lookup returns CDR1 SGHRS and CDR2 YFSETQ. CDR3 sequence reads: CASSQGQPNEKLFF. Written as DNA, the CDR3 is TGCGCCAGCAGCCAAGGACAGCCGAATGAAAAACTGTTTTTT.

This clone was recorded a few times. The chain combines TRBV4-1 with TRBJ1-4; 8 bases match TRBD1. The CDR3 loop spans 16 amino acids. Germline loops: CDR1 MGHRA, CDR2 YSYEKL. J was trimmed by 2 bases and V by 0 bases; bases with no gene match: 2. The CDR3 sequence: CASSQDRTGTNEKLFF. CDR3 in DNA: TGCGCCAGCAGCCAAGATCGGACAGGGACTAATGAAAAACTGTTTTTT.

The sample holds one count of this clone. This chain uses TRBV11-2 with TRBJ1-2, with unresolved D. Germline V CDR1 and CDR2: SGHAT, FQNNGV. There are 17 residues in the CDR3. V was clipped by 0 bases and J by 1 base, with 15 bases between them. This chain's CDR3 is CASSLETQGGLNYGYTF. For the CDR3, the DNA is TGTGCCAGCAGCTTAGAAACTCAAGGAGGGCTTAACTATGGCTACACCTTC.